A single T cell receptor (beta chain) is shown here with its context. This table comes from immunoSEQ multiplex PCR, and its TCRdb copy is limited to in-frame clones, with some not included. This table holds 120,000 or so clones, approximately 90% found once. The record originates from a study of T cell responses to AZD1222 COVID-19 vaccine. Looked up from germline, CDR1 is MNHEY and CDR2 is SVGAGI. V was shortened by 2 bases and J by 4 bases, with 12 bases between the two germline ends. CDR3 length equals 15 residues. The chain employs TRBV6-5 and TRBJ1-5; unclear D gene. The sample in question was peripheral blood, obtained on day 0 of AZD1222 vaccination. This TCR derives from an adult in good health. CDR3 nucleotides: TGTGCCAGCAGTTACGACGGGAGTTTAAATCAGCCCCAGCATTTT. Translating it yields CASSYDGSLNQPQHF.